This record covers a single TCR beta chain. The CDR3 has 14 amino acids. The germline CDR1 and CDR2 sequences are MNHEY and SVGAGI. J gave up 10 bases and V 2 bases, and 4 bases lay outside the gene matches. These data originate in a study of blood T cell repertoires in COVID-19. Study-level information: Samples taken during acute and convalescent COVID-19 were collected in the United States, Italy and Spain. The analysed material was cDNA or gDNA that came from T cells, B-cell-depleted T cells, or PBMCs.

Source study methods: Nucleated cell counts were estimated from reference gene primer amplification. Here immunoSEQ multiplex PCR was the method, and the copy in TCRdb shows in-frame clones only, minus some. That table supplies the V and J calls and clone size; D and trimming were determined from the DNA. The repertoire has about 170,000 clones, just over 85% of them found once; the top ten carry roughly 7%. This rearrangement joins TRBV6-5 to TRBJ1-6; TRBD1 matches at 8 bases. The sequence was obtained from a man aged 50 or older with active or convalescent COVID-19. Material: peripheral blood. The CDR3 loop is CASSYDRGESPLHF. In nucleotides, the CDR3 is TGTGCCAGCAGTTACGACAGGGGTGAGTCACCCCTCCACTTT.